The 15 T cell receptor beta chains below were found in one sample sequenced in a study of T cells in narcolepsy. Data came from immunoSEQ multiplex PCR; TCRdb stores just in-frame clones and leaves some out. The sample holds some 13,000 clones, roughly 89% seen once. Sequencing was performed on CD45RA- memory CD4+ T cells from PBMCs. Receptors were obtained from a human donor with narcolepsy.

This clone turned up a few times. The chain has TRBV2 and TRBJ1-3; the match to TRBD1 covers 9 bases. The CDR3 loop spans 21 amino acids. The V gene end was trimmed by 6 bases and the J gene end by 4 bases; junction bases not matched to a gene: 25. Germline V lookup: CDR1 SNHLY, CDR2 FYNNEI. The CDR3, as DNA: TGTGCCAGCAGCACACCCTTGGAATGGGACAGGGCCCTAACATCCGGAAACACCATATATTTT. This encodes CASSTPLEWDRALTSGNTIYF.

The chain links TRBV5-5 to TRBJ1-1; tentative D call: TRBD1 (5 bases). V lost 1 base and J 0 bases, leaving 7 bases between the germline ends. Per the germline V gene, CDR1 is SGHKS and CDR2 is YYEKEE (reference sequence). The CDR3 length is 14 residues. CDR3 sequence: CASSLQGMNTEAFF. The CDR3 nucleotides are TGTGCCAGCAGCTTGCAGGGCATGAACACTGAAGCTTTCTTT. Using reference TRBV5-5 and TRBJ1-1 for the parts outside the CDR3, the full variable domain is DAGVTQSPTHLIKTRGQQVTLRCSPISGHKSVSWYQQVLGQGPQFIFQYYEKEERGRGNFPDRFSARQFPNYSSELNVNALLLGDSALYLCASSLQGMNTEAFFGQGTRLTVV.

The V gene is TRBV6-1, the J gene TRBJ2-7, with 7 bases identical to TRBD2. The CDR3 has 13 residues. V dropped 4 bases and J dropped 4; count of bases not matched to a gene: 4. CDR1 MNHNS and CDR2 SASEGT come from the germline V gene. CDR3 sequence (DNA): TGTGCCAGCAGTGCGGGGGGAGGTTACGAGCAGTACTTC. It encodes CASSAGGGYEQYF.

A few counts support this clone. The chain carries TRBV10-3 and TRBJ1-1; 7 bases fit TRBD1. Losses at the gene ends were 9 bases for V and 4 bases for J; bases not matched to a gene: 8. The CDR3 runs to 13 residues. Germline V gene sequence: CDR1 ENHRY, CDR2 SYGVKD. CDR3 residues: CAIQRQGSTEAFF. For the CDR3, the DNA is TGTGCCATTCAACGACAGGGCAGCACTGAAGCTTTCTTT.

The CDR3: CASSVAGQGNSYEQYF. In DNA form, the CDR3 reads TGTGCCAGCAGCGTAGCCGGACAGGGGAACTCCTACGAGCAGTACTTC. The chain recombines TRBV9 with TRBJ2-7, with 9 bases aligning to TRBD1. The V segment lost 0 bases and the J segment 0 bases; nucleotides outside the gene matches: 4. CDR1 SGDLS and CDR2 YYNGEE come from the germline V gene. The CDR3 extends over 16 amino acids.

Only one count was recorded for this clone. This chain connects TRBV5-1 to TRBJ1-2; 9 nucleotides align to TRBD1. This CDR3 spans 15 amino acids. Germline V gene lookup returns CDR1 SGHRS and CDR2 YFSETQ. V gave up 3 bases and J gave up 1 base; unmatched junction bases: 4. Written as DNA, the CDR3 is TGCGCCAGCAGCTCCGGGACAGGGTATAACTATGGCTACACCTTC. Translated, it gives CASSSGTGYNYGYTF. The full variable domain, completed using reference TRBV5-1 and TRBJ1-2, is KAGVTQTPRYLIKTRGQQVTLSCSPISGHRSVSWYQQTPGQGLQFLFEYFSETQRNKGNFPGRFSGRQFSNSRSEMNVSTLELGDSALYLCASSSGTGYNYGYTFGSGTRLTVV.

The chain carries TRBV5-4 and TRBJ2-5; D is ambiguous. The DNA matches TRBJ2-7 better at its end, which makes the J call doubtful. Looked up from germline, CDR1 is SGHNT and CDR2 is YYREEE (reference sequence). This CDR3 has 14 residues. CDR3 DNA sequence: TGTGCCAGCAGCTGGGCAGCTAACCCCTACGAGCAGTACTTC. Amino acids: CASSWAANPYEQYF.

V and J are TRBV27 and TRBJ1-1, with 9 bases aligning to TRBD1. Germline CDR1 and CDR2: MNHEY and SMNVEV (reference sequence). The CDR3 has 17 residues. The J segment lost 4 bases and the V segment lost 5 bases, leaving 14 bases of the junction unmatched. The CDR3 sequence is CASSGGTGGLTGTEAFF. For the CDR3, the DNA is TGTGCCAGCAGTGGGGGAACAGGGGGCCTCACGGGCACTGAAGCTTTCTTT.

The CDR3 is CASSLGGGEYEQYF. In nucleotides, the CDR3 is TGTGCCAGCAGCCTTGGAGGAGGGGAGTACGAGCAGTACTTC. The chain is built from TRBV7-8 and TRBJ2-7; tentative D call: TRBD2 (6 bases). The CDR3 is 14 amino acids. Between the trimmed V and J ends, which lost 5 bases and 4 bases, there was a span of 15 bases. CDR1 is SGHVS, CDR2 FQNEAQ, per germline. The full variable domain, its missing parts supplied by reference TRBV7-8 and TRBJ2-7, is GAGVSQSPRYKVAKRGQDVALRCDPISGHVSLFWYQQALGQGPEFLTYFQNEAQLDKSGLPSDRFFAERPEGSVSTLKIQRTQQEDSAVYLCASSLGGGEYEQYFGPGTRLTVT.

The DNA for the CDR3 is TGTGCCAGCAGAGAGGCACCGGAATCCGCCCCCTGGCAGTACTTC. As protein: CASREAPESAPWQYF. The rearrangement uses TRBV6-1 and TRBJ2-7; no clear D gene. Trimming removed 6 bases from V and 9 bases from J, with 24 bases in between. The CDR3 covers 15 residues. Germline V CDR1 and CDR2: MNHNS, SASEGT.

The J gene is TRBJ1-1, the V gene TRBV11-3, with D maybe TRBD1 (6 bases). Germline CDR1 reads SGHNT; CDR2 reads YENEEA. The CDR3 loop spans 14 amino acids. The V gene lost 3 bases and the J gene lost 4 bases, with 12 bases spanning the gap. Here the CDR3 DNA reads TGTGCCAGCAGCTTGGGCAGGGGAAGCACTGAAGCTTTCTTT. This sequence encodes CASSLGRGSTEAFF.

The genes are TRBV30 and TRBJ2-4, with 10 nucleotides matching TRBD2. V trimming: 3 bases; J trimming: 3 bases; junction bases outside the gene matches: 14. Germline lookup yields CDR1 GTSNPN and CDR2 SVGIG (reference sequence). This CDR3 comprises 18 residues. The CDR3 here is CAWRGGLAGAIGKNIQYF. CDR3 in DNA: TGTGCCTGGAGGGGGGGGCTAGCGGGAGCTATCGGCAAAAACATTCAGTACTTC.

This chain connects TRBV9 to TRBJ2-7; D is ambiguous. From germline, CDR1 is SGDLS and CDR2 YYNGEE. V shed 1 base and J shed 3 bases, with 14 bases lying between them. The CDR3 loop spans 15 amino acids. CDR3 residues: CASSVYVDAGYEQYF. Here the CDR3 DNA reads TGTGCCAGCAGCGTATACGTAGACGCAGGCTACGAGCAGTACTTC.

A few counts support this clone. V usage is TRBV10-3 and J usage is TRBJ2-1; 15 bases are a match to TRBD2. CDR1 and CDR2 from the germline V gene are ENHRY and SYGVKD. Losses at the gene ends were 5 bases for V and 9 bases for J; bases not matched to a gene: 5. This CDR3 region has 15 residues. For the CDR3, the DNA is TGTGCCATCAGTCCGAGGACTAGCGGGAGGGGTGAGCAGTTCTTC. This gives the protein CAISPRTSGRGEQFF.

For the CDR3, the DNA is TGTGCCAGCAGCTTCCTAGGGGATGGGGCCAAAAACATTCAGTACTTC. Protein sequence: CASSFLGDGAKNIQYF. The chain uses TRBV11-2 and TRBJ2-4; perhaps TRBD1 as D (5 bases). V was clipped by 3 bases and J by 1 base, with 13 bases between them. Germline V gene data show CDR1 as SGHAT and CDR2 as FQNNGV. This CDR3 has 16 residues.